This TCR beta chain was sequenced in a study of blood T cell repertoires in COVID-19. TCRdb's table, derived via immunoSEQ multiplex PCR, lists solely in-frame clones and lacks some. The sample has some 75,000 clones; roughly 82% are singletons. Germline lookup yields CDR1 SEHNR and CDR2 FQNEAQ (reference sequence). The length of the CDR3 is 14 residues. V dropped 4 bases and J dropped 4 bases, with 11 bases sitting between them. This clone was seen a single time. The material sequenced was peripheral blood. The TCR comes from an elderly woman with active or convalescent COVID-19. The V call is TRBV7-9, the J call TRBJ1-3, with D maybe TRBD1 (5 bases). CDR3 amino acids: CASSSRQKGNTIYF. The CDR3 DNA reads TGTGCCAGCAGCTCCCGACAGAAAGGAAACACCATATATTTT. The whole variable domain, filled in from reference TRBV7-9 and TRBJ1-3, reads DTGVSQNPRHKITKRGQNVTFRCDPISEHNRLYWYRQTLGQGPEFLTYFQNEAQLEKSRLLSDRFSAERPKGSFSTLEIQRTEQGDSAMYLCASSSRQKGNTIYFGEGSWLTVV.